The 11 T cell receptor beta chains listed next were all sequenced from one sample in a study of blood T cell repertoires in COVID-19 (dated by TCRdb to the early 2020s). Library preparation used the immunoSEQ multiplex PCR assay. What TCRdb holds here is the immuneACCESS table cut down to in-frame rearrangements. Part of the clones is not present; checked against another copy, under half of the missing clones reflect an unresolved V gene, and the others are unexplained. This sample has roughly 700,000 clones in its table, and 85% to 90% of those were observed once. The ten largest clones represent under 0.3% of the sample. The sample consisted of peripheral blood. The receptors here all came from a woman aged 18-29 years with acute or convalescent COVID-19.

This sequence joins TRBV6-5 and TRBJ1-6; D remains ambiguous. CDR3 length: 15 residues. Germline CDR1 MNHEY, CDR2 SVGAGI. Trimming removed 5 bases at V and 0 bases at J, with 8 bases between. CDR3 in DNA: TGTGCCAGCAGTCCCTCAGACTCCTATAATTCACCCCTCCACTTT. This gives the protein CASSPSDSYNSPLHF.

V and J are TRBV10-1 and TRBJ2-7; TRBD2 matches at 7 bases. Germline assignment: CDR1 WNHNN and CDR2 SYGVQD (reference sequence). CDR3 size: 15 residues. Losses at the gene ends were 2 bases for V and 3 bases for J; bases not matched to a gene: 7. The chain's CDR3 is CASSEGRAVGYEQYF. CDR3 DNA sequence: TGCGCCAGCAGTGAGGGGAGGGCAGTAGGCTACGAGCAGTACTTC.

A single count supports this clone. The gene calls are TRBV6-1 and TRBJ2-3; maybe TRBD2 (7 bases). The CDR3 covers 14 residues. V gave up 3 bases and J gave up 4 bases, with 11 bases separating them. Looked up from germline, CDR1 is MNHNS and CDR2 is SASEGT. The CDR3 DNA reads TGTGCCAGCAGTGATGGGGGGGCCCCAGATACGCAGTATTTT. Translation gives CASSDGGAPDTQYF.

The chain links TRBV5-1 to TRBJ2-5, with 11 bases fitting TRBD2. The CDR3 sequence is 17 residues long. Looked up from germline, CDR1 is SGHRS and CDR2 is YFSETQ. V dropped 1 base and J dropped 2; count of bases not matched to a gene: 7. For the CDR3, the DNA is TGCGCCAGCAGCTTGACAACTAGCGGGGGACTACAAGAGACCCAGTACTTC. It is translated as CASSLTTSGGLQETQYF.

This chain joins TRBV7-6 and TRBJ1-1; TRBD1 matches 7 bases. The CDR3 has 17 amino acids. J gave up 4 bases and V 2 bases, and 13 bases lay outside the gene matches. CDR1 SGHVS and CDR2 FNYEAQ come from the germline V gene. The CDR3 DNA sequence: TGTGCCAGCAGCTTACGGGGTGTAGGACAGGTCGGCACTGAAGCTTTCTTT. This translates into CASSLRGVGQVGTEAFF.

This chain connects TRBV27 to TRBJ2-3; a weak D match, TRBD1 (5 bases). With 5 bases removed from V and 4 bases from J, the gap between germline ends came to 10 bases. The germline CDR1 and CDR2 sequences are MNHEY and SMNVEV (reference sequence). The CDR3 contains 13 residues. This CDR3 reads CASSVWGSDTQYF. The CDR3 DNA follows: TGTGCCAGCAGTGTCTGGGGCTCAGATACGCAGTATTTT.

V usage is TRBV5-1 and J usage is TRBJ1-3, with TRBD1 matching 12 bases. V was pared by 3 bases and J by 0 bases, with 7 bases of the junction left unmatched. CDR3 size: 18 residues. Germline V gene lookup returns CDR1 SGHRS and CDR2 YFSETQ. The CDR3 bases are TGCGCCAGCAGCTCGCGGGGACAGGGGGCTTCCTCTGGAAACACCATATATTTT. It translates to CASSSRGQGASSGNTIYF.

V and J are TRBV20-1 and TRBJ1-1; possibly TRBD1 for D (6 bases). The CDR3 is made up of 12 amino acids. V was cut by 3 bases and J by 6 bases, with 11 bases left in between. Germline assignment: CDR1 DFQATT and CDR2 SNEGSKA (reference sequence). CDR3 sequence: CSASDRSPEAFF. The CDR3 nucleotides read TGCAGTGCTAGTGACAGGTCGCCTGAAGCTTTCTTT.

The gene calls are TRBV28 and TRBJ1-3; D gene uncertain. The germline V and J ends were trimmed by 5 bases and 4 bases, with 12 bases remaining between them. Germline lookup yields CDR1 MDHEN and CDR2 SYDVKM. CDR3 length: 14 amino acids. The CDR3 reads CASSRPGQGNTIYF. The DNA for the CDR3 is TGTGCCAGCAGTCGTCCAGGTCAAGGAAACACCATATATTTT. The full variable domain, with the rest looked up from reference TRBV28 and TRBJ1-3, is DVKVTQSSRYLVKRTGEKVFLECVQDMDHENMFWYRQDPGLGLRLIYFSYDVKMKEKGDIPEGYSVSREKKERFSLILESASTNQTSMYLCASSRPGQGNTIYFGEGSWLTVV.

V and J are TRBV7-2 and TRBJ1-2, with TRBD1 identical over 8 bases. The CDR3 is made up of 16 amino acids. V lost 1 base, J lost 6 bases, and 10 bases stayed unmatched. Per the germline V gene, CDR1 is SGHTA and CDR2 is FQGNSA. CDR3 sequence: CASSLDWVRGHNGYTF. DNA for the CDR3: TGTGCCAGCAGCTTAGACTGGGTCAGGGGGCATAATGGCTACACCTTC.

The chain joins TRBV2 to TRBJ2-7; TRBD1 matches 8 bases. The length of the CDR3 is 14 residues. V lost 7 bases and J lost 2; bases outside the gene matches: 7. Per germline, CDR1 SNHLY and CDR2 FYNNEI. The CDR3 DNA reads TGTGCCAGCACACGTCAGGGGGCCGCCTACGAGCAGTACTTC. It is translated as CASTRQGAAYEQYF.